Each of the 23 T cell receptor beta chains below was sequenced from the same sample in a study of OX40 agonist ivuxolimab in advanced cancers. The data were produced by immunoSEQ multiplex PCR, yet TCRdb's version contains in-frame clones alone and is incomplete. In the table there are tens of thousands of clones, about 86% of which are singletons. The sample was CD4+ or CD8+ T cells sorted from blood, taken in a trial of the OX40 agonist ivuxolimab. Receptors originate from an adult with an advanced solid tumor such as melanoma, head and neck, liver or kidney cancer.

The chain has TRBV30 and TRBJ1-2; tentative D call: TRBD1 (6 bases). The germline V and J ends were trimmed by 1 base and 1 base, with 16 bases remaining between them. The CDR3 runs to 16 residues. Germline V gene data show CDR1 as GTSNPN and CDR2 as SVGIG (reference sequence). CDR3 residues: CAWSAVRGKDNYGYTF. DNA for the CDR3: TGTGCCTGGAGTGCGGTCAGGGGAAAGGATAACTATGGCTACACCTTC.

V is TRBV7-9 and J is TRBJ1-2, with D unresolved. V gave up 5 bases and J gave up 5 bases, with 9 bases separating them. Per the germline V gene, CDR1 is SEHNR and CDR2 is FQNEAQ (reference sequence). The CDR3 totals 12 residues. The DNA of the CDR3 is TGTGCCAGCAGCCGCGGGGAATATGGCTACACCTTC. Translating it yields CASSRGEYGYTF.

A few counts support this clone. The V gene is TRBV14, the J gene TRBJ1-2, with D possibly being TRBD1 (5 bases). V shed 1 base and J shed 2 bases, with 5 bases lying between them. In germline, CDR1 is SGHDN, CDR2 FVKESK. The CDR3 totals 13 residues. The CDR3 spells CASSQGQNYGYTF. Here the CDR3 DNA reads TGTGCCAGCAGCCAAGGACAGAACTATGGCTACACCTTC.

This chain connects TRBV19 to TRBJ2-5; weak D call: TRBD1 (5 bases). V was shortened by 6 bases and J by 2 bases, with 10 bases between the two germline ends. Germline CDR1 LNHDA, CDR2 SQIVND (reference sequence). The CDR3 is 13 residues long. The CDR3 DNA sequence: TGTGCCAGTAGAGACAAGGGGCAAGAGACCCAGTACTTC. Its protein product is CASRDKGQETQYF.

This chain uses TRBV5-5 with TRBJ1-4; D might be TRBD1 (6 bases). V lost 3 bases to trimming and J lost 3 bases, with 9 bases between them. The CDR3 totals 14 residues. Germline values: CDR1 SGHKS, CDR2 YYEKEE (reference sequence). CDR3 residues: CASSSRTANEKLFF. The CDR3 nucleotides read TGTGCCAGCAGCTCGCGGACAGCTAATGAAAAACTGTTTTTT.

CDR3 region: CASSQRRRSSTDTQYF. CDR3 nucleotide sequence: TGTGCCAGCTCCCAGAGGAGGCGGTCAAGCACAGATACGCAGTATTTT. The chain joins TRBV5-4 to TRBJ2-3, with D possibly being TRBD2 (5 bases). The CDR3 sequence is 16 residues long. The V end was cut by 7 bases, the J end by 0 bases, with 18 bases between. Germline-derived CDR1 and CDR2 are SGHNT and YYREEE (reference sequence).

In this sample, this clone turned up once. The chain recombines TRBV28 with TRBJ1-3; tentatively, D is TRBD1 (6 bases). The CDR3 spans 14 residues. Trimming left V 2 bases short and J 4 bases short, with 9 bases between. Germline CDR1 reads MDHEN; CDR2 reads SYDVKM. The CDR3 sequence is CASSLTGNGNTIYF. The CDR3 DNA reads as TGTGCCAGCAGTTTAACAGGGAACGGAAACACCATATATTTT.

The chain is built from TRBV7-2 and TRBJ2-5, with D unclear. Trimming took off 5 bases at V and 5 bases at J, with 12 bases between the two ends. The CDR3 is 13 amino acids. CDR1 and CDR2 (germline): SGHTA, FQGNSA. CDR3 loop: CASSHPVGETQYF. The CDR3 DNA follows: TGTGCCAGCAGCCACCCGGTTGGGGAGACCCAGTACTTC.

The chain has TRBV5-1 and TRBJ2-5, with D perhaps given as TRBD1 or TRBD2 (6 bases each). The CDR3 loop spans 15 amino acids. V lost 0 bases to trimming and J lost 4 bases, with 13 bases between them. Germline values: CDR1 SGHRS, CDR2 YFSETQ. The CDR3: CASSLAGGLGETQYF. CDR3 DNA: TGCGCCAGCAGCTTGGCTGGGGGGCTAGGAGAGACCCAGTACTTC.

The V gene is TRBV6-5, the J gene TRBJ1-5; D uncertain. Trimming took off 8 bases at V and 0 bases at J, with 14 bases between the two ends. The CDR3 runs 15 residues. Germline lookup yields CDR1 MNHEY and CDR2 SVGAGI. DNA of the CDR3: TGTGCCAGCTGGAACGGCCCATATAGCAATCAGCCCCAGCATTTT. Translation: CASWNGPYSNQPQHF.

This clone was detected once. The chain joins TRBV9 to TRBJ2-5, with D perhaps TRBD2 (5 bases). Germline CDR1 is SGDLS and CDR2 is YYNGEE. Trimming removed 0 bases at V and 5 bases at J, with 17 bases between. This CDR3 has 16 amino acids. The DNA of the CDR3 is TGTGCCAGCAGCGTAGAGCCGGGGAGCTCTCATGAGACCCAGTACTTC. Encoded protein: CASSVEPGSSHETQYF.

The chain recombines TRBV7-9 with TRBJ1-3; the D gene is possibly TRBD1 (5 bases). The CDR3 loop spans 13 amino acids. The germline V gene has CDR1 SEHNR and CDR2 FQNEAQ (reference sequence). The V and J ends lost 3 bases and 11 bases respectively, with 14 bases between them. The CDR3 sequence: CASSFGPQGAIYF. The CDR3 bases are TGTGCCAGCAGCTTCGGACCCCAGGGCGCCATATATTTT.

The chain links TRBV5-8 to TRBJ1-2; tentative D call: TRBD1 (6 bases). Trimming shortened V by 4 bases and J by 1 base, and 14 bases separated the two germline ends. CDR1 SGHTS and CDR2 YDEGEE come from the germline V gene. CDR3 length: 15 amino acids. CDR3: CASSELRGDNYGYTF. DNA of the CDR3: TGTGCCAGCAGCGAGCTCAGGGGCGATAACTATGGCTACACCTTC.

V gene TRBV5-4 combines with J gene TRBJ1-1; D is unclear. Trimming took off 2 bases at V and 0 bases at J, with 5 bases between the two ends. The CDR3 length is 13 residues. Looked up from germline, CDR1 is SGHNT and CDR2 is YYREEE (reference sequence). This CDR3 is CASSLDMNTEAFF. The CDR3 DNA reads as TGTGCCAGCAGCTTAGACATGAACACTGAAGCTTTCTTT.

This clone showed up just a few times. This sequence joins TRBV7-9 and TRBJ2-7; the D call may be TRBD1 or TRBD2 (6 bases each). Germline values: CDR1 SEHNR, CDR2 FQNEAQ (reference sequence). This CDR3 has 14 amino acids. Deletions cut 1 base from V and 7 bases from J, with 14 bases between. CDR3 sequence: CASSLGIRGREQYF. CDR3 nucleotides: TGTGCCAGCAGCTTAGGCATAAGGGGGAGGGAGCAGTACTTC.

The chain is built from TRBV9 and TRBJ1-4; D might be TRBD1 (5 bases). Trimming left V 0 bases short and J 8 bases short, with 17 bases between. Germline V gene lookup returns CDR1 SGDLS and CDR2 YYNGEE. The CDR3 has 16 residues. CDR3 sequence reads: CASSVGYSPGDEKLFF. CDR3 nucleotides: TGTGCCAGCAGCGTAGGGTACAGCCCGGGGGACGAAAAACTGTTTTTT.

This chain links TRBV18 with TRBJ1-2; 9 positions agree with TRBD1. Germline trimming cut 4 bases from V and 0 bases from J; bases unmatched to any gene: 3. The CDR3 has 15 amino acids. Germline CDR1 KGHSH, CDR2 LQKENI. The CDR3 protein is CASSHNRGPNYGYTF. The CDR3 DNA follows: TGTGCCAGCTCACACAACAGGGGGCCTAACTATGGCTACACCTTC.

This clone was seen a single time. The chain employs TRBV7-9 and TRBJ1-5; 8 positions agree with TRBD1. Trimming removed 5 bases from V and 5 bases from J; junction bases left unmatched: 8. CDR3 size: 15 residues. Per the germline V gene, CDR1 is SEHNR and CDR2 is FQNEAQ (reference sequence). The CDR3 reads CASSPDRVGYQPQHF. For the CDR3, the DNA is TGTGCCAGCAGCCCGGACAGGGTAGGGTATCAGCCCCAGCATTTT.

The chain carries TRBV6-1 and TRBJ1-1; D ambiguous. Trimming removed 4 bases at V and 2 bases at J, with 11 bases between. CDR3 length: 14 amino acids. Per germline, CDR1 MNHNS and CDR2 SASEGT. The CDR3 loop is CASSGRNLNTEAFF. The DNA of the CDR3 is TGTGCCAGCAGTGGACGGAACCTAAACACTGAAGCTTTCTTT.

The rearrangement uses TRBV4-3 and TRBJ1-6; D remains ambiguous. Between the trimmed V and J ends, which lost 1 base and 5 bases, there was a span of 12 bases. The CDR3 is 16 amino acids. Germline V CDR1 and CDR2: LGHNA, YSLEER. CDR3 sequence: CASSQVTTSNNSPLHF. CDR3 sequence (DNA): TGCGCCAGCAGCCAAGTCACAACGTCTAATAATTCACCCCTCCACTTT.

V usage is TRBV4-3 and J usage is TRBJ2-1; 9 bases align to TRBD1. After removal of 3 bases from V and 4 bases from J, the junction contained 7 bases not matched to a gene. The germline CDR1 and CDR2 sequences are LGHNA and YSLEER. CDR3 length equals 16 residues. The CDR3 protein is CASSQEPGQGYNEQFF. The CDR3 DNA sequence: TGCGCCAGCAGCCAGGAACCGGGACAGGGATACAATGAGCAGTTCTTC.

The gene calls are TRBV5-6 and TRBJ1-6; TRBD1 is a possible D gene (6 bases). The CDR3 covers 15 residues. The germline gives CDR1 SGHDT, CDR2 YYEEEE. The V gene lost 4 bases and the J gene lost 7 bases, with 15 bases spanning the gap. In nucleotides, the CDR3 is TGTGCCAGCAGCCCGGGGGGCGGCCTCAATTCACCCCTCCACTTT. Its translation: CASSPGGGLNSPLHF.

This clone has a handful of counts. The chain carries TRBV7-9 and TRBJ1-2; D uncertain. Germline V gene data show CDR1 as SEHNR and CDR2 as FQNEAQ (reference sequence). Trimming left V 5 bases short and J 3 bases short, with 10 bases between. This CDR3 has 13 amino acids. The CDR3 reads CASSLDVDYGYTF. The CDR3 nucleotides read TGTGCCAGCAGCCTGGACGTCGACTATGGCTACACCTTC.